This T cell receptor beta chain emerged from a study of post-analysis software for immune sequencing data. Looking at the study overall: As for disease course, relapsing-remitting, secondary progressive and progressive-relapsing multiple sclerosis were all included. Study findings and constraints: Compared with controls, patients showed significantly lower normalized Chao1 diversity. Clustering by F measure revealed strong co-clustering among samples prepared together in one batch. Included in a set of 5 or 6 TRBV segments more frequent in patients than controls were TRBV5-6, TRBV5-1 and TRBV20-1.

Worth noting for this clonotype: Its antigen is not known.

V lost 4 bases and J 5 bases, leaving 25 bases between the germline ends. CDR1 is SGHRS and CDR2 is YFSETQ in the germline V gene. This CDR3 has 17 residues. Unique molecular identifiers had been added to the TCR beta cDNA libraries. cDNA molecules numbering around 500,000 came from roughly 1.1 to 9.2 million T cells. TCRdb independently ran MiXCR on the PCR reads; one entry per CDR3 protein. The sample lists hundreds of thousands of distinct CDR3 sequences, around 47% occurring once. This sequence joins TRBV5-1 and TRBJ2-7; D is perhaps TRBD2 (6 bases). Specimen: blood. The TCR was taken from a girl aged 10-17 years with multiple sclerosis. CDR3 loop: CASSPGLILRGANEQYF. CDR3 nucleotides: TGCGCCAGCAGCCCGGGACTGATTCTGAGAGGGGCGAACGAGCAGTACTTC.